One and the same sample provided the 26 T cell receptor beta chains below, sequenced in a study of blood T cell repertoires in COVID-19. Here immunoSEQ multiplex PCR was the method, and the copy in TCRdb shows in-frame clones only, minus some. The table includes 84,000 or so clones, roughly 80% detected once. The specimen was peripheral blood. These receptors all stem from a woman in her sixties or seventies with active or convalescent COVID-19.

CDR3 in DNA: TGCGCCAGCAGCCGGACAGGCTCCTACGAGCAGTACTTC. Translated, it gives CASSRTGSYEQYF. The rearrangement links TRBV5-1 to TRBJ2-7; 7 nucleotides match TRBD1. Trimming cost V 4 bases and J 0 bases; bases outside gene matches: 1. There are 13 residues in the CDR3. In germline, CDR1 is SGHRS, CDR2 YFSETQ.

V and J are TRBV4-1 and TRBJ1-3, with D possibly TRBD1 on 5 matching bases. This CDR3 spans 14 amino acids. Trimming shortened V by 2 bases and J by 3 bases, and 8 bases separated the two germline ends. Germline CDR1 is MGHRA and CDR2 is YSYEKL. CDR3 in DNA: TGCGCCAGCAGCCAACTCCAGGGTGGAAACACCATATATTTT. It yields the protein CASSQLQGGNTIYF.

The chain joins TRBV19 to TRBJ2-7, with D hard to call. Trimming cost V 3 bases and J 2 bases, with 11 bases left between them. Germline loops: CDR1 LNHDA, CDR2 SQIVND (reference sequence). The CDR3 covers 14 residues. CDR3 loop: CASSMVGGTYEQYF. Written as DNA, the CDR3 is TGTGCCAGTAGTATGGTCGGCGGAACCTACGAGCAGTACTTC.

This clone was seen just once. The V call is TRBV5-6, the J call TRBJ1-2, with 7 bases identical to TRBD1. Trimming at V came to 7 bases and at J to 10 bases, leaving 25 bases not matched to a gene. Germline V gene data show CDR1 as SGHDT and CDR2 as YYEEEE. The CDR3 length is 17 residues. CDR3 region: CASLEYRDRISSDDYTF. CDR3 bases: TGTGCCAGCCTCGAATACAGGGACAGAATCTCCTCTGACGACTACACCTTC.

As to this clone: One end of the junction varies from germline; a read error may be responsible. This chain connects TRBV4-1 to TRBJ2-1, with 9 bases that match TRBD1. Germline V gene lookup returns CDR1 MGHRA and CDR2 YSYEKL. The CDR3 covers 14 residues. Written as DNA, the CDR3 is TGCGCCAGCACCCAACCGGGACAGGGAAATCAGCCGTTCTTC. As protein: CASTQPGQGNQPFF.

The gene calls are TRBV5-4 and TRBJ1-1; 7 nucleotides match TRBD1. J lost 4 bases, V lost 2 bases, and 8 bases had no gene match. The CDR3 is 15 residues long. Germline V gives CDR1 SGHNT, CDR2 YYREEE (reference sequence). The CDR3 region has the DNA TGTGCCAGCAGCTTTACAGGGGATATGGGCACTGAAGCTTTCTTT. Its protein product is CASSFTGDMGTEAFF.

The rearrangement links TRBV10-1 to TRBJ2-2, with 9 nucleotides matching TRBD2. Germline V gene lookup returns CDR1 WNHNN and CDR2 SYGVQD (reference sequence). Trimming cost V 1 base and J 0 bases; bases outside gene matches: 9. The CDR3 length is 19 residues. CDR3 sequence: CASSEFIGSGGPNTGELFF. The CDR3 DNA sequence: TGCGCCAGCAGTGAGTTTATCGGTAGCGGGGGCCCGAACACCGGGGAGCTGTTTTTT.

The chain recombines TRBV23-1 with TRBJ2-6; D may be TRBD2 (5 bases). TRBV23-1 is an ORF, with its function uncertain. This CDR3 region has 16 residues. V gave up 4 bases and J gave up 3 bases, with 13 bases separating them. Here the CDR3 reads CASSRPEGFGANVLTF. The DNA for the CDR3 is TGCGCCAGCAGTCGCCCTGAGGGTTTTGGGGCCAACGTCCTGACTTTC.

The V gene is TRBV18, the J gene TRBJ1-1; possibly TRBD1 for D (6 bases). Germline CDR1 is KGHSH and CDR2 is LQKENI. Trimming cost V 3 bases and J 4 bases, with 12 bases left between them. This CDR3 comprises 14 residues. CDR3: CASSPQGRATEAFF. The DNA of the CDR3 is TGTGCCAGCTCACCCCAGGGGAGGGCCACTGAAGCTTTCTTT.

The chain recombines TRBV28 with TRBJ2-7; no clear D gene. The CDR3 has 11 amino acids. V lost 6 bases to trimming and J lost 3 bases, with 6 bases between them. CDR1 MDHEN and CDR2 SYDVKM come from the germline V gene. In DNA form, the CDR3 reads TGTGCCAGCAGCCCAGGCTACGAGCAGTACTTC. Encoded protein: CASSPGYEQYF. Full variable domain (remainder filled in from reference TRBV28 and TRBJ2-7): DVKVTQSSRYLVKRTGEKVFLECVQDMDHENMFWYRQDPGLGLRLIYFSYDVKMKEKGDIPEGYSVSREKKERFSLILESASTNQTSMYLCASSPGYEQYFGPGTRLTVT.

The V call is TRBV11-2, the J call TRBJ2-7; the match to TRBD1 covers 11 bases. V trimming: 5 bases; J trimming: 0 bases; junction bases outside the gene matches: 3. The CDR3 has 15 amino acids. CDR1 and CDR2 from the germline V gene are SGHAT and FQNNGV. CDR3: CASSTGTGGSYEQYF. Here the CDR3 DNA reads TGTGCCAGCAGCACCGGGACAGGGGGCTCCTACGAGCAGTACTTC. The full variable domain, rest sourced from reference TRBV11-2 and TRBJ2-7, is EAGVAQSPRYKIIEKRQSVAFWCNPISGHATLYWYQQILGQGPKLLIQFQNNGVVDDSQLPKDRFSAERLKGVDSTLKIQPAKLEDSAVYLCASSTGTGGSYEQYFGPGTRLTVT.

This chain connects TRBV19 to TRBJ1-2; 8 nucleotides align to TRBD1. Germline lookup yields CDR1 LNHDA and CDR2 SQIVND (reference sequence). The CDR3 is 14 residues long. J gave up 8 bases and V 6 bases, and 11 bases lay outside the gene matches. CDR3 in DNA: TGTGCCAGTAGCAATGGACAGGGACTTTGGGGCTACACCTTC. Protein product: CASSNGQGLWGYTF.

The V and J genes are TRBV6-6 and TRBJ2-7; no definite D call. In germline, CDR1 is MNHNY, CDR2 SVGAGI (reference sequence). The V gene lost 5 bases and the J gene lost 4 bases, with 6 bases spanning the gap. The CDR3 sequence is 11 residues long. The CDR3: CASSPRYEQYF. DNA of the CDR3: TGTGCCAGCAGTCCCAGATACGAGCAGTACTTC.

This chain uses TRBV5-1 with TRBJ2-5; 7 bases agree with TRBD1. The CDR3 runs to 15 residues. The germline V gene encodes CDR1 SGHRS and CDR2 YFSETQ. Trimming took 1 base from V and 7 from J; bases not matched to a gene: 10. The CDR3 DNA follows: TGCGCCAGCAGCTTGACTTGGGACAGTCGACGGACCCAGTACTTC. It encodes CASSLTWDSRRTQYF.

The rearrangement joins TRBV24-1 to TRBJ2-2; the D gene is possibly TRBD1 (5 bases). Trimming pared 3 bases from V and 6 bases from J, leaving 10 bases between. This CDR3 is built from 14 residues. The V gene's germline CDR1 is KGHDR and CDR2 SFDVKD. CDR3 sequence (DNA): TGTGCCACCAGTGATCCGCAGGGCCCCGGGGAGCTGTTTTTT. This translates into CATSDPQGPGELFF.

The CDR3 DNA follows: TGTGCCGTCCCGGGACACCTTATAACCCATCAGCCCCAGCATTTT. Its translation: CAVPGHLITHQPQHF. The chain links TRBV21-1 to TRBJ1-5; no check of the table's D call, TRBD1, against the DNA was made. TRBV21-1 is deemed a pseudogene. The CDR3 totals 15 residues.

About this clone: The same CDR3 also results from other DNA sequences found in this sample. This chain links TRBV5-1 with TRBJ2-5, with a tentative D call TRBD2 (5 bases). CDR3 length equals 14 residues. V gave up 0 bases and J gave up 1 base, with 7 bases separating them. Germline V CDR1 and CDR2: SGHRS, YFSETQ. Written as DNA, the CDR3 is TGCGCCAGCAGCTTGGGAGGGCCCCAAGAGACCCAGTACTTC. Protein product: CASSLGGPQETQYF.

V gene TRBV5-1 combines with J gene TRBJ1-1; tentative D call: TRBD1 (5 bases). The germline CDR1 and CDR2 sequences are SGHRS and YFSETQ. With 1 base removed from V and 1 base from J, the gap between germline ends came to 8 bases. CDR3 length: 14 amino acids. The CDR3 sequence is CASSLSQGNTEAFF. The CDR3 nucleotides read TGCGCCAGCAGCTTGTCCCAGGGGAACACTGAAGCTTTCTTT.

The chain is built from TRBV10-1 and TRBJ2-7; a weak D match, TRBD1 (5 bases). Looked up from germline, CDR1 is WNHNN and CDR2 is SYGVQD (reference sequence). Trimming took off 6 bases at V and 6 bases at J, with 18 bases between the two ends. CDR3 size: 14 residues. In nucleotides, the CDR3 is TGCGCCAGCAGCAACAGGACCGGCATACGCGAGCAGTACTTC. Translating it yields CASSNRTGIREQYF.

This chain uses TRBV28 with TRBJ2-3, with 7 bases aligning to TRBD2. Germline V gene lookup returns CDR1 MDHEN and CDR2 SYDVKM. The CDR3 has 14 amino acids. The V gene end was trimmed by 3 bases and the J gene end by 3 bases; junction bases not matched to a gene: 3. CDR3 loop: CASSLERGTDTQYF. CDR3 DNA sequence: TGTGCCAGCAGTTTGGAGCGGGGTACAGATACGCAGTATTTT.

This chain links TRBV11-3 with TRBJ2-1; D is possibly TRBD1 (5 bases). The germline CDR1 and CDR2 sequences are SGHNT and YENEEA. CDR3 size: 14 residues. With 5 bases removed from V and 7 bases from J, the gap between germline ends came to 15 bases. The CDR3 DNA follows: TGTGCCAGCAGCAAAGGGGATGCTTTGAATGAGCAGTTCTTC. It is translated as CASSKGDALNEQFF.

V and J are TRBV15 and TRBJ2-3, with TRBD2 matching over 9 bases. From germline, CDR1 is LNHNV and CDR2 YYDKDF (reference sequence). This CDR3 is 19 amino acids long. V lost 0 bases, J lost 0 bases, and 10 bases stayed unmatched. CDR3 in amino acids: CATSRDFLAGFSSTDTQYF. The CDR3 DNA is TGTGCCACCAGCAGAGATTTCCTAGCGGGGTTCTCTAGCACAGATACGCAGTATTTT.

V and J are TRBV6-5 and TRBJ2-1; 7 nucleotides align to TRBD2. The germline V gene has CDR1 MNHEY and CDR2 SVGAGI. Trimming cost V 0 bases and J 10 bases; bases outside gene matches: 12. The CDR3 has 16 amino acids. The CDR3 sequence is CASSYSTASGAAEQFF. As DNA, the CDR3 is TGTGCCAGCAGTTACTCGACGGCTAGCGGAGCTGCGGAGCAGTTCTTC.

J is TRBJ1-6 and V is TRBV7-2, with D uncertain. This CDR3 spans 14 amino acids. V was trimmed by 1 base and J by 6 bases, leaving 7 bases between them. Germline V lookup: CDR1 SGHTA, CDR2 FQGNSA. Here the CDR3 DNA reads TGTGCCAGCAGCTTAGTAGGACTTAATTCACCCCTCCACTTT. Protein sequence: CASSLVGLNSPLHF.

The rearrangement joins TRBV5-4 to TRBJ1-3; weak D call: TRBD1 (5 bases). Germline-derived CDR1 and CDR2 are SGHNT and YYREEE (reference sequence). The CDR3 extends over 12 amino acids. The DNA for the CDR3 is TGTGTGTGCAGGGCGCTTGGAAACACCATATATTTT. The encoded protein is CVCRALGNTIYF.

Only a few counts were recorded for this clone. The rearrangement joins TRBV4-1 to TRBJ1-5; no reliable D call. V dropped 1 base and J dropped 0 bases, with 4 bases sitting between them. CDR3 size: 14 residues. Per the germline V gene, CDR1 is MGHRA and CDR2 is YSYEKL. CDR3 DNA sequence: TGCGCCAGCAGCCAAGGACTTAGCAATCAGCCCCAGCATTTT. Translation gives CASSQGLSNQPQHF.